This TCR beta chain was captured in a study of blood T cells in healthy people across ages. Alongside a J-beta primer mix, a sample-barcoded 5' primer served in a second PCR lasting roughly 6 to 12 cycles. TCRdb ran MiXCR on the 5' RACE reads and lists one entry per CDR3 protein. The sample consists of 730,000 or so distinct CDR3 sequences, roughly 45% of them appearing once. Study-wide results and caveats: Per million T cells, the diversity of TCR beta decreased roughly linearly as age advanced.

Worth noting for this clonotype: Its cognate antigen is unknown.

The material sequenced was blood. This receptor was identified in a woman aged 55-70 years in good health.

The CDR3: CASSKTLTSTYNEQYF. The CDR3 coding sequence is TGTGCCAGCAGCAAAACCCTAACCAGCACCTACAATGAGCAGTACTTC. The chain carries TRBV11-1 and TRBJ2-7; D unresolved. Looked up from germline, CDR1 is SGHAT and CDR2 is FQDESV (reference sequence). The V gene lost 5 bases and the J gene lost 7 bases, with 24 bases spanning the gap. CDR3 length: 16 amino acids.